This T cell receptor (beta chain) emerged from a study of T cell repertoires in cytomegalovirus infection. Study-wide background: Evidence of both CMV infection and a matching HLA type came from public TCR beta signatures.

TCRdb analysed the reads with MiXCR anew, one entry per CDR3 protein. The sample yields 140,000 to 150,000 distinct CDR3 sequences, about 31% seen once. This clonotype was observed many times. Its antigen is undetermined. The V and J ends lost 3 bases and 0 bases respectively, with 6 bases between them. The CDR3 totals 13 residues. From germline, CDR1 is SQVTM and CDR2 ANQGSEA. Study-wide points: There were HLA-C-restricted CMV-specific TCR beta clonotypes dominating the ex vivo response.

The chain employs TRBV29-1 and TRBJ2-1; D call uncertain. The input for sequencing was CD8+ T cells from cultured PBMCs, taken from culture after CMV antigen stimulation. The sequence derives from a human donor in good health (CMV status not recorded). Some clones in this sample may be carry-over from other donors' samples. The CDR3 coding sequence is TGCAGCGTTGACCCGAGCTCCTACAATGAGCAGTTCTTC. Encoded protein: CSVDPSSYNEQFF.